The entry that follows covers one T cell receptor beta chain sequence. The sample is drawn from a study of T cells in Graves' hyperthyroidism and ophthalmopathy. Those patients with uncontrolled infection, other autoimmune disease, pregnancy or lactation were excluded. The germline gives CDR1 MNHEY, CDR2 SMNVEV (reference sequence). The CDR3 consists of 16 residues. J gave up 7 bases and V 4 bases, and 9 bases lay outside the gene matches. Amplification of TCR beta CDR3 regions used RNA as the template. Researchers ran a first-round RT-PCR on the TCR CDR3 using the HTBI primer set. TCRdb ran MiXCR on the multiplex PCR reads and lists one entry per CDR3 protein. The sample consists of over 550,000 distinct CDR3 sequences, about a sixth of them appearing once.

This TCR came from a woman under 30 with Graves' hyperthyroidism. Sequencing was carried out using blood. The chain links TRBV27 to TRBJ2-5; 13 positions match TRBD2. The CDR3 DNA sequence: TGTGCCAGCAGTTCGAGGACTAGCGGGAGATCAGGGACCCAGTACTTC. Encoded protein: CASSSRTSGRSGTQYF.